This T cell receptor (beta chain) stems from a study of graft-versus-host responses after intestinal transplantation. Study at large: Among the recipients, transplants were multivisceral, liver-intestinal, or isolated intestinal. Each patient got anti-thymocyte globulin induction, then tacrolimus and steroids for around three years.

Study-level results: GvH clones detected in recipient marrow included some appearing first in ileum or blood.

The CDR3 spans 15 residues. Germline V gene sequence: CDR1 MNHEY, CDR2 SMNVEV (reference sequence). V was shortened by 8 bases and J by 3 bases, with 20 bases between the two germline ends. With respect to this clone: Its antigen is undetermined.

Profiling relied on immunoSEQ multiplex PCR, and the TCRdb table lists in-frame clones only, not all of them. The sample holds tens of thousands of clones, 89% seen once. Sequencing used unstimulated CD4+ T cells sorted from spleen or lymph node cells, obtained before transplant. The chain carries TRBV27 and TRBJ2-7; D might be TRBD2 (5 bases). This TCR was sampled from a human donor who was the organ donor for an intestinal transplant. CDR3 residues: CASGELWQPGYEQYF. In DNA, the CDR3 is TGTGCCAGCGGGGAGTTATGGCAGCCAGGCTACGAGCAGTACTTC.